In this sample, the clone carrying this TCR beta chain is medium-sized. The data were obtained in a study of molecular identifiers for immune sequencing clone quantification. Background on the study: In replicates, the authors split RNA from about 19,000 or 110,000 naive CD8 cells five ways and sequenced four.

V was pared by 4 bases and J by 4 bases, with 11 bases between. CDR1 is SEHNR and CDR2 is FQNEAQ in the germline V gene (reference sequence). The CDR3 contains 14 residues. Sorting defined naive CD8 T cells as CD8+CD4-CCR7+CD45RA+. TCRdb reprocessed the PCR reads with MiXCR, giving one entry per CDR3 protein. The sample holds about 2,300 distinct CDR3 sequences; around 24% are singletons and the top ten take 8% to 10%. The V gene is TRBV7-9, the J gene TRBJ1-5, with D unresolved. Sequencing was performed on naive CD8+ T cells from blood, with Jurkat cell RNA spiked in. Subset here: FACS-sorted CD8+CD4-CCR7+CD45RA+ naive T cells. The source of this sequence is a human donor in good health. Some libraries in this study had Jurkat cell RNA spiked in. This CDR3 is CASSSGLSNQPQHF. The DNA of the CDR3 is TGTGCCAGCAGCTCCGGACTATCTAATCAGCCCCAGCATTTT. Variable domain in full (rest from reference TRBV7-9 and TRBJ1-5): DTGVSQNPRHKITKRGQNVTFRCDPISEHNRLYWYRQTLGQGPEFLTYFQNEAQLEKSRLLSDRFSAERPKGSFSTLEIQRTEQGDSAMYLCASSSGLSNQPQHFGDGTRLSIL.